A selection of T cell receptor beta chains follows, all from one sample in a study of lymphopenia after photon versus proton radiotherapy. The protocol was immunoSEQ multiplex PCR, while the TCRdb copy is restricted to in-frame clones and leaves out a portion. The sample lists 20,000 to 25,000 clones; about nine tenths were seen once. The material was peripheral blood, obtained from a patient treated with proton-based radiotherapy. The receptors here all came from a woman between 65 and 79 years old with pancreatic cancer. Some clones in this sample may be carry-over from other donors' samples. CDR3s include the opening cysteine and the closing phenylalanine or tryptophan. Fields, in order: V gene, D gene, clone size, J gene, CDR3 DNA, CDR3 protein. D genes are given only for firm matches. Part of the rows lack a size; the others show once, few, many or a class for expanded clones.

TRBV6-1	NA	NA	TRBJ1-2	TGTGCCAGCAGTGATCTTCCGGGCCCTAGCAACTATGGCTACACCTTC	CASSDLPGPSNYGYTF
TRBV7-9	NA	NA	TRBJ1-1	TGTGCCAGCAGCCTAGAGGGTGGGACTGAAGCTTTCTTT	CASSLEGGTEAFF
TRBV5-1	TRBD2	NA	TRBJ2-5	TGCGCCAGCAGCTTCACCGGGAGGGAGACCCAGTACTTC	CASSFTGRETQYF
TRBV7-9	NA	once	TRBJ2-7	TGTGCCAGCAGTGCAGCTGGGGTGCGCTACGAGCAGTACTTC	CASSAAGVRYEQYF
TRBV19	TRBD1	NA	TRBJ1-5	TGTGCCAGTAGTACGGAAGGGACAGTATATCAGCCCCAGCATTTT	CASSTEGTVYQPQHF
TRBV28	NA	NA	TRBJ1-1	TGTGCCAGCAGTTTACAAGGGTCAGGATTGGAGGGGGACACTGAAGCTTTCTTT	CASSLQGSGLEGDTEAFF
TRBV5-1	NA	NA	TRBJ2-3	TGCGCCAGCAGCTTGTTACCCTCAGATACGCAGTATTTT	CASSLLPSDTQYF
TRBV9	TRBD2	NA	TRBJ2-1	TGTGCCAGCAGCCCCCGTGCCACGGGAGGGTACAATGAGCAGTTCTTC	CASSPRATGGYNEQFF
TRBV7-2	TRBD2	NA	TRBJ2-3	TGTGCCAGCAGCGCCGGACTAGCGGGAATGGATACGCAGTATTTT	CASSAGLAGMDTQYF
TRBV12-2	NA	NA	TRBJ2-5	TGTGCAAGTCGCTTCAACATTGTGCGGTTACAAGAGACCCAGTACTTC	CASRFNIVRLQETQYF
TRBV5-6	TRBD2	NA	TRBJ2-3	TGTGCCAGCAGCTTGGTGGGGGGACTAGCGGGAGGAATAGATACGCAGTATTTT	CASSLVGGLAGGIDTQYF
TRBV14	NA	NA	TRBJ1-6	TGTGCCAGCAGCCTTATACTAAATTCACCCCTCCACTTT	CASSLILNSPLHF
TRBV25-1	NA	NA	TRBJ1-1	TGTGCCAGCACGCCAAGCATGAACACTGAAGCTTTCTTT	CASTPSMNTEAFF
TRBV6-4	NA	large	TRBJ1-6	TGTGCCAGCAGTGACAAGGGTGCCGGTTCACCCCTCCACTTT	CASSDKGAGSPLHF
TRBV6-1	TRBD1	once	TRBJ1-1	TGTGCCACAAAACAGGGGGCGTTCACTGAAGCTTTCTTT	CATKQGAFTEAFF
TRBV5-1	NA	NA	TRBJ2-2	TGCGCCAGCACCCCTCGGGCTAGCGAGAACACCGGGGAGCTGTTTTTT	CASTPRASENTGELFF
TRBV19	NA	NA	TRBJ1-1	TGTGCCAGTATCTTGACAACGGAGAACACTGAAGCTTTCTTT	CASILTTENTEAFF
TRBV7-6	TRBD2	NA	TRBJ2-1	TGTGCCAGCAGCAGTTCTAGCGGGAGGCCAGGGAATGAGCAGTTCTTC	CASSSSSGRPGNEQFF
TRBV27	TRBD1	NA	TRBJ2-7	TGTGCCAGCAGTCCAGCCGGGACAGGGACCTACGAGCAGTACTTC	CASSPAGTGTYEQYF
TRBV4-2	TRBD1	NA	TRBJ2-7	TGTGCCAGCAGCCAAGGGGGGACAGGGGACTCCTACGAGCAGTACTTC	CASSQGGTGDSYEQYF
TRBV14	NA	once	TRBJ2-5	TGTGCCAGCAGGCAAGGCCCCTTAGCGAGAGGGGGAGAAGAGACCCAGTACTTC	CASRQGPLARGGEETQYF
TRBV19	TRBD1	NA	TRBJ2-7	TGTGCCAGTAGTCCGCCAGGGGGTGGTCCCTACGAGCAGTACTTC	CASSPPGGGPYEQYF
TRBV25-1	NA	NA	TRBJ1-6	TGTGCCAGCAGTGGATTCGGGTATAATTCACCCCTCCACTTT	CASSGFGYNSPLHF
TRBV4-1	TRBD2	NA	TRBJ2-2	TGCGCCAGCAGCCAAGGGGGACTAGCGGGAGTAGGGACCGGGGAGCTGTTTTTT	CASSQGGLAGVGTGELFF
TRBV18	NA	once	TRBJ2-7	TGTGCCAGCTCGCCCCGGGGGGCCCCCTACGAGCAGTACTTC	CASSPRGAPYEQYF
TRBV27	NA	NA	TRBJ1-5	TGTGCCACCAAGAGTCGTAGCAATCAGCCCCAGCATTTT	CATKSRSNQPQHF
TRBV10-3	NA	NA	TRBJ2-2	TGTGCCATCAGTGTTAGGGCTCCGGATGGTCCGAACACCGGGGAGCTGTTTTTT	CAISVRAPDGPNTGELFF
TRBV5-6	NA	NA	TRBJ2-6	TGTGCCAGCAGCTTGTGGGAGTTCTCCTCTGGGGCCAACGTCCTGACTTTC	CASSLWEFSSGANVLTF
TRBV15	NA	NA	TRBJ2-7	TGTGCCACCAGCAGAGAGTCCGGGGGATCCTACGAGCAGTACTTC	CATSRESGGSYEQYF
TRBV30	NA	NA	TRBJ2-7	TGTGCCTGGAGTGTACTCCCGAGCTCCTACGAGCAGTACTTC	CAWSVLPSSYEQYF
TRBV28	TRBD2	once	TRBJ2-5	TGTGCCAGCACCCAGACTAGCTTTCTGATCCAAGAGACCCAGTACTTC	CASTQTSFLIQETQYF
TRBV18	TRBD1	once	TRBJ1-2	TGTGCCAGCTCACTCGTGGCGGGACAGGGGGCGTCGTCCTATGGCTACACCTTC	CASSLVAGQGASSYGYTF
TRBV10-3	NA	NA	TRBJ1-1	TGTGCCATCAGTCAAGCCCCAGACGCGAACACTGAAGCTTTCTTT	CAISQAPDANTEAFF
TRBV13	NA	NA	TRBJ2-7	TGTGCCAGCAGCATGAGGGGTACGGGCTCCTACGAGCAGTACTTC	CASSMRGTGSYEQYF
TRBV27	TRBD2	NA	TRBJ2-2	TGTGCCAGCAGTACACTAGCGGGAGTTTCAGGGGAGCTGTTTTTT	CASSTLAGVSGELFF
TRBV4-1	NA	NA	TRBJ1-4	TGCGCCAGCAGCCAGGTAGCTCGGACTAATGAAAAACTGTTTTTT	CASSQVARTNEKLFF
TRBV19	TRBD1	once	TRBJ1-1	TGTGCCAGTAGTATGGAACAGGGGAGCACTGAAGCTTTCTTT	CASSMEQGSTEAFF
TRBV14	NA	once	TRBJ1-1	TGTGCCACCGGAGGTCAGTCTCGGACTGAAGCTTTCTTT	CATGGQSRTEAFF
TRBV19	NA	NA	TRBJ1-1	TGTGCCAGTAGTGCACAGGGTGGGTTGACTGAAGCTTTCTTT	CASSAQGGLTEAFF
TRBV28	TRBD1	NA	TRBJ2-7	TGTGCCAGCAGTGTAACGGGACAGGTTTCCTACGAGCAGTACTTC	CASSVTGQVSYEQYF
TRBV6-5	TRBD2	NA	TRBJ2-5	TGTGCCAGCAGTTGGGGACTAGCGGGAGTGGGGGAGACCCAGTACTTC	CASSWGLAGVGETQYF
TRBV19	NA	NA	TRBJ2-7	TGTGCCAGTAGTTCGCAAGGGACGTTCTACGAGCAGTACTTC	CASSSQGTFYEQYF
TRBV9	TRBD1	NA	TRBJ1-1	TGTGCCAGCAGCCCCTCGACAGGGGACACTGAAGCTTTCTTT	CASSPSTGDTEAFF
TRBV4-1	NA	NA	TRBJ2-7	TGCGCCAGCAGCCAAGACCTTTGGAGAGAGCAGTACTTC	CASSQDLWREQYF
TRBV19	NA	NA	TRBJ2-7	TGTGCCAGTAGTATAACTCGATACGAGCAGTACTTC	CASSITRYEQYF